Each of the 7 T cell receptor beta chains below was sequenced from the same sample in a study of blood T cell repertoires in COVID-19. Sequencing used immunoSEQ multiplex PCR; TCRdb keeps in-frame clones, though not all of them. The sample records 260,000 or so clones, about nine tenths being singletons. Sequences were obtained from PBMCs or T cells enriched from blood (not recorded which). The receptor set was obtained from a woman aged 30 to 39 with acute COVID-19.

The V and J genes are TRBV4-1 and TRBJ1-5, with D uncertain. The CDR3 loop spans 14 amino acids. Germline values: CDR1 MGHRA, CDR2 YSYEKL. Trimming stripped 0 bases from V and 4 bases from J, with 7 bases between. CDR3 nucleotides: TGCGCCAGCAGCCAAGAGGCGGGGAATCAGCCCCAGCATTTT. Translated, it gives CASSQEAGNQPQHF.

CDR3 DNA sequence: TGTGCCACCAGCAGAGTAGGGACAGGGATTGGCAATCAGCCCCAGCATTTT. Translation gives CATSRVGTGIGNQPQHF. The V call is TRBV15, the J call TRBJ1-5, with 9 nucleotides matching TRBD1. The germline gives CDR1 LNHNV, CDR2 YYDKDF (reference sequence). Losses at the gene ends were 1 base for V and 2 bases for J; bases not matched to a gene: 6. The CDR3 runs 17 residues.

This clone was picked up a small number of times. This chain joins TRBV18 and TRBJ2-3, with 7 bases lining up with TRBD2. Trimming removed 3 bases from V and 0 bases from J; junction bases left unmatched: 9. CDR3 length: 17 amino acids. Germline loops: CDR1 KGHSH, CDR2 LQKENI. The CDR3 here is CASSPPGLLSSTDTQYF. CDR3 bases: TGTGCCAGCTCACCCCCGGGACTACTATCTAGCACAGATACGCAGTATTTT.

Written as DNA, the CDR3 is TGTGCCAGCAGCCCTGGGGCAAACAATGAGCAGTTCTTC. This sequence encodes CASSPGANNEQFF. This chain connects TRBV11-2 to TRBJ2-1; D is possibly TRBD1 (5 bases). V lost 5 bases and J lost 5, with 10 bases in between. The CDR3 loop spans 13 amino acids. In germline, CDR1 is SGHAT, CDR2 FQNNGV.

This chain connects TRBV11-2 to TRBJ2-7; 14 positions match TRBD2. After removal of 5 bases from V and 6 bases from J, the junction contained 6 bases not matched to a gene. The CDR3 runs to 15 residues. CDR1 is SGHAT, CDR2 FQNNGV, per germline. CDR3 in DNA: TGTGCCAGCAGCGGGGGGACTAGCGGGGGCTTCGAGCAGTACTTC. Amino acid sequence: CASSGGTSGGFEQYF.

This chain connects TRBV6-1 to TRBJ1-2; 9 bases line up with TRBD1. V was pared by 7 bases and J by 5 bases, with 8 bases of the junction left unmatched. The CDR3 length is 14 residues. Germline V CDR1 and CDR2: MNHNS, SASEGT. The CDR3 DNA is TGTGCCAGCAAACAGGGGGCTAGAACTTATGGCTACACCTTC. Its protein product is CASKQGARTYGYTF.

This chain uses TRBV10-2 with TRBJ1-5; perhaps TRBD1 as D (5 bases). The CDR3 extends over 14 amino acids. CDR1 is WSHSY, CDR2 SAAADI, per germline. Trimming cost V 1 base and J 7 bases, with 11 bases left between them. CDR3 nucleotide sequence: TGCGCCAGCAGTGAGTTAAGGGGTTCCCAGCCCCAGCATTTT. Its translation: CASSELRGSQPQHF.